A selection of T cell receptor beta chains follows, all from one sample in a study of blood T cell repertoires in COVID-19. Using immunoSEQ multiplex PCR, the repertoire was profiled, and TCRdb retains in-frame clones only, with some absent. The repertoire consists of 70,000 or so clones, with about 90% occurring once and the leading ten covering 7% to 9%. Sample: peripheral blood. The receptors were gathered from a human donor in a cohort sampled during active COVID-19. Both conserved end residues are part of each CDR3. A D gene is named only where the DNA matches it firmly. The size of a clone is reported for some rows only, either as once, few or many, or as a class for expanded clones.

abundance: NA; d_gene: TRBD2; j_gene: TRBJ2-5; v_gene: TRBV10-3; CDR3nt: TGTGCCATCAGCTTTAGCGGGGAAGAGACCCAGTACTTC; CDR3aa: CAISFSGEETQYF
abundance: once; d_gene: NA; j_gene: TRBJ2-7; v_gene: TRBV13; CDR3nt: TGTGCCAGCAGATACGGGAACTACGAGCAGTACTTC; CDR3aa: CASRYGNYEQYF
abundance: NA; d_gene: NA; j_gene: TRBJ2-7; v_gene: TRBV6-2/TRBV6-3; CDR3nt: TGTGCCAGCAGTCTACTGAACTACGAGCAGTACTTC; CDR3aa: CASSLLNYEQYF
abundance: NA; d_gene: NA; j_gene: TRBJ1-2; v_gene: TRBV9; CDR3nt: TGTGCCAGCAGCGGAAAAACAGGATCTCATGGCTACACCTTC; CDR3aa: CASSGKTGSHGYTF
abundance: NA; d_gene: TRBD1; j_gene: TRBJ1-1; v_gene: TRBV19; CDR3nt: TGTGCCAGTATCGCCGGGACAGGGTGGGGAACTGAAGCTTTCTTT; CDR3aa: CASIAGTGWGTEAFF
abundance: NA; d_gene: NA; j_gene: TRBJ1-1; v_gene: TRBV11-2; CDR3nt: TGTGCCAGCAGCTTAACTCGAACAGAATTGAACACTGAAGCTTTCTTT; CDR3aa: CASSLTRTELNTEAFF
abundance: NA; d_gene: TRBD1; j_gene: TRBJ2-7; v_gene: TRBV27; CDR3nt: TGTGCCAGCAGTTCCTCTGGGGACAGGGGGCAAAAGCAGTACTTC; CDR3aa: CASSSSGDRGQKQYF
abundance: NA; d_gene: NA; j_gene: TRBJ1-2; v_gene: TRBV11-1; CDR3nt: TGTGCCAGCAGCTTAGTGTCAGCTAACTATGGCTACACCTTC; CDR3aa: CASSLVSANYGYTF
abundance: NA; d_gene: NA; j_gene: TRBJ2-7; v_gene: TRBV9; CDR3nt: TGTGCCAGCAGCGTAGGGGCATCAAGCTCCTACGAGCAGTACTTC; CDR3aa: CASSVGASSSYEQYF
abundance: NA; d_gene: TRBD1; j_gene: TRBJ2-7; v_gene: TRBV29-1; CDR3nt: TGCAGCGCCAGGACAGGGGGATCCTACGAGCAGTACTTC; CDR3aa: CSARTGGSYEQYF
abundance: NA; d_gene: NA; j_gene: TRBJ2-7; v_gene: TRBV12-2; CDR3nt: TGTGCAAGTCCCGGCGGAGGACCCCGGGGGAACTTC; CDR3aa: CASPGGGPRGNF
abundance: NA; d_gene: NA; j_gene: TRBJ1-2; v_gene: TRBV7-2; CDR3nt: TGTGCCAGCAGCCGTCCGCAAGGGGCTGACGGCTACACCTTC; CDR3aa: CASSRPQGADGYTF
abundance: NA; d_gene: NA; j_gene: TRBJ1-6; v_gene: TRBV25-1; CDR3nt: TGTGCCAGCCCCAGGGTAAATAATTCACCCCTCCACTTT; CDR3aa: CASPRVNNSPLHF
abundance: NA; d_gene: NA; j_gene: TRBJ1-5; v_gene: TRBV6-5; CDR3nt: TGTGCCAGCCCTAAGGTAACAGCAGAGAGTCAGCCCCAGCATTTT; CDR3aa: CASPKVTAESQPQHF
abundance: NA; d_gene: TRBD1; j_gene: TRBJ1-2; v_gene: TRBV27; CDR3nt: TGTGCCAGCAGTCCCGTACAGGGGTATGGCTACACCTTC; CDR3aa: CASSPVQGYGYTF
abundance: NA; d_gene: NA; j_gene: TRBJ1-4; v_gene: TRBV7-8; CDR3nt: TGTGCCAGCAGTTTGGACATAACTAATGAAAAACTGTTTTTT; CDR3aa: CASSLDITNEKLFF
abundance: once; d_gene: TRBD1; j_gene: TRBJ1-4; v_gene: TRBV2; CDR3nt: TGTGCCAGCAGCGGCAGGGGGGTAACTAATGAAAAACTGTTTTTT; CDR3aa: CASSGRGVTNEKLFF
abundance: NA; d_gene: NA; j_gene: TRBJ2-7; v_gene: TRBV11-2; CDR3nt: TGTGCCAGCAGCTTAGAACGGATAGGGGGTGATCCCTACGAGCAGTACTTC; CDR3aa: CASSLERIGGDPYEQYF
abundance: once; d_gene: NA; j_gene: TRBJ1-6; v_gene: TRBV27; CDR3nt: TGTGCCAGCAGTTTGGCGGTTGTTAATTCACCCCTCCACTTT; CDR3aa: CASSLAVVNSPLHF
abundance: NA; d_gene: TRBD1; j_gene: TRBJ2-7; v_gene: TRBV7-8; CDR3nt: TGTGCCAGCAGCCCCCGGGGACAGGGGAACTACGAGCAGTACTTC; CDR3aa: CASSPRGQGNYEQYF
abundance: NA; d_gene: NA; j_gene: TRBJ2-7; v_gene: TRBV5-6; CDR3nt: TGTGCCAGCAGCTTGCAGGGGCCCTACGAGCAGTACTTC; CDR3aa: CASSLQGPYEQYF
abundance: once; d_gene: TRBD1; j_gene: TRBJ2-7; v_gene: TRBV5-8; CDR3nt: TGTGCCGGCCCCGGGACAGGGCTTTACGAGCAGTACTTC; CDR3aa: CAGPGTGLYEQYF
abundance: NA; d_gene: NA; j_gene: TRBJ2-5; v_gene: TRBV11-2; CDR3nt: TGTGCCAGCAGCTCCATTAGGGGCAGATTAGGAGAGACCCAGTACTTC; CDR3aa: CASSSIRGRLGETQYF
abundance: NA; d_gene: NA; j_gene: TRBJ2-7; v_gene: TRBV5-1; CDR3nt: TGCGCCAGCAGCCCACCCGGGAGAGAGCAGTACTTC; CDR3aa: CASSPPGREQYF
abundance: NA; d_gene: NA; j_gene: TRBJ1-1; v_gene: TRBV6-1; CDR3nt: TGTGCCAGCAGTGAAGCCCCAAACGGGGACACTGAAGCTTTCTTT; CDR3aa: CASSEAPNGDTEAFF
abundance: NA; d_gene: TRBD1; j_gene: TRBJ1-1; v_gene: TRBV5-4; CDR3nt: TGTGCCAGCAGCTTAGACAGGGGATCGGGAGGCACTGAAGCTTTCTTT; CDR3aa: CASSLDRGSGGTEAFF
abundance: NA; d_gene: TRBD1; j_gene: TRBJ2-7; v_gene: TRBV4-2; CDR3nt: TGTGCCAGCGGACCGACAACAGGGGGCGCGTACGAGCAGTACTTC; CDR3aa: CASGPTTGGAYEQYF
abundance: NA; d_gene: NA; j_gene: TRBJ1-2; v_gene: TRBV5-6; CDR3nt: TGTGCCAGCAGCTTAGGGCAAGGAGGGGGCTACACCTTC; CDR3aa: CASSLGQGGGYTF
abundance: NA; d_gene: NA; j_gene: TRBJ1-5; v_gene: TRBV4-1; CDR3nt: TGCGCCAGCAGCCCCTCCCCCCAGGGCGGTCAGCCCCAGCATTTT; CDR3aa: CASSPSPQGGQPQHF
abundance: once; d_gene: TRBD1; j_gene: TRBJ1-2; v_gene: TRBV9; CDR3nt: TGTGCCAGCAGCGCACGGGACAGCTTCTATGGCTACACCTTC; CDR3aa: CASSARDSFYGYTF
abundance: NA; d_gene: NA; j_gene: TRBJ2-7; v_gene: TRBV11-2; CDR3nt: TGTGCCAGCAGCTCCATCAGCCCCACAGGCCCCCACTACGAGCAGTACTTC; CDR3aa: CASSSISPTGPHYEQYF
abundance: NA; d_gene: NA; j_gene: TRBJ1-3; v_gene: TRBV19; CDR3nt: TGTGCCAGTAGTACACAGGTCTCTGGAAACACCATATATTTT; CDR3aa: CASSTQVSGNTIYF
abundance: NA; d_gene: TRBD1; j_gene: TRBJ2-7; v_gene: TRBV19; CDR3nt: TGTGCCAGTAGCCCCCGGGACAGGGACTACGAGCAGTACTTC; CDR3aa: CASSPRDRDYEQYF
abundance: NA; d_gene: TRBD1; j_gene: TRBJ2-7; v_gene: TRBV11-2; CDR3nt: TGTGCCAGCAGCTTAGCGACAGGGGCTGGCTCCTACGAGCAGTACTTC; CDR3aa: CASSLATGAGSYEQYF
abundance: NA; d_gene: NA; j_gene: TRBJ2-5; v_gene: TRBV5-4; CDR3nt: TGTGCCAGCAGCTCACTAGGCTGGGAAGAGACCCAGTACTTC; CDR3aa: CASSSLGWEETQYF
abundance: NA; d_gene: NA; j_gene: TRBJ2-7; v_gene: TRBV27; CDR3nt: TGTGCCAGCAGTTTATCGTATCAGGGGTCCTACGAGCAGTACTTC; CDR3aa: CASSLSYQGSYEQYF
abundance: NA; d_gene: NA; j_gene: TRBJ1-3; v_gene: TRBV3-1/TRBV3-2; CDR3nt: TGTGCCAGCAGCCAGCGGTTATCCGGAAACACCATATATTTT; CDR3aa: CASSQRLSGNTIYF
abundance: NA; d_gene: NA; j_gene: TRBJ1-2; v_gene: TRBV5-5; CDR3nt: TGTGCCAGCAGCTTTGGGGGCATGGGCTATGGCTACACCTTC; CDR3aa: CASSFGGMGYGYTF
abundance: NA; d_gene: NA; j_gene: TRBJ1-4; v_gene: TRBV30; CDR3nt: TGTGCCTGGAGTGTACAATCCAGTGAAAAACTGTTTTTT; CDR3aa: CAWSVQSSEKLFF
abundance: NA; d_gene: TRBD1; j_gene: TRBJ1-1; v_gene: TRBV2; CDR3nt: TGTGCCAGCAGTTATACAGGGGTCTCCACTGAAGCTTTCTTT; CDR3aa: CASSYTGVSTEAFF
abundance: NA; d_gene: TRBD2; j_gene: TRBJ2-7; v_gene: TRBV5-4; CDR3nt: TGTGCCAGCAGCTTGGCCCCAGCGGGGGGGCTAGACGAGCAGTACTTC; CDR3aa: CASSLAPAGGLDEQYF
abundance: NA; d_gene: NA; j_gene: TRBJ1-1; v_gene: TRBV25-1; CDR3nt: TGTGCCAGCAGTCTATCGACGGGGACTGAAGCTTTCTTT; CDR3aa: CASSLSTGTEAFF
abundance: NA; d_gene: TRBD1; j_gene: TRBJ2-7; v_gene: TRBV2; CDR3nt: TGTGCCAGCAGTGAACCCACAGGGGGGATATCCTACGAGCAGTACTTC; CDR3aa: CASSEPTGGISYEQYF
abundance: NA; d_gene: TRBD1; j_gene: TRBJ1-1; v_gene: TRBV7-2; CDR3nt: TGTGCCAGCAGCTTGGGGACAGGTGACCTGAACACTGAAGCTTTCTTT; CDR3aa: CASSLGTGDLNTEAFF
abundance: NA; d_gene: NA; j_gene: TRBJ1-1; v_gene: TRBV28; CDR3nt: TGTGCCAGCAGTCAGGGACTTACGAACACTGAAGCTTTCTTT; CDR3aa: CASSQGLTNTEAFF
abundance: NA; d_gene: NA; j_gene: TRBJ2-6; v_gene: TRBV3-1/TRBV3-2; CDR3nt: TGTGCCAGCAGCCAAGAAGGTGGGACTGTAGATCCCTCTGGGGCCAACGTCCTGACTTTC; CDR3aa: CASSQEGGTVDPSGANVLTF
abundance: NA; d_gene: TRBD2; j_gene: TRBJ2-5; v_gene: TRBV3-1/TRBV3-2; CDR3nt: TGTGCCAGCCTTGGGACTAGCGGGGGGGTACGAGAGACCCAGTACTTC; CDR3aa: CASLGTSGGVRETQYF
abundance: NA; d_gene: NA; j_gene: TRBJ1-4; v_gene: TRBV25-1; CDR3nt: TGTGCCAGCAGTGAGGCCAATGAAAAACTGTTTTTT; CDR3aa: CASSEANEKLFF